Below, 26 T cell receptor beta chains from the same sample are listed, as sequenced in a study of cytomegalovirus exposure and HLA in healthy donors. The PCR had 60 Vbeta and 13 Jbeta primers. TCRdb's copy holds only in-frame clones and misses some; the assay was immunoSEQ multiplex PCR. This table has about 140,000 clones, around 65% appearing once. Sequenced sample: PBMCs. These receptors all come from a male donor in good health and CMV-seronegative.

The rearrangement joins TRBV6-5 to TRBJ2-3; 12 bases are shared with TRBD1. The length of the CDR3 is 14 residues. CDR1 and CDR2 (germline): MNHEY, SVGAGI. Losses at the gene ends were 6 bases for V and 5 bases for J; bases not matched to a gene: 3. This chain's CDR3 is CASRGTGGGDTQYF. Written as DNA, the CDR3 is TGTGCCAGCAGAGGGACAGGGGGCGGAGATACGCAGTATTTT.

The rearrangement uses TRBV5-4 and TRBJ2-5; D call uncertain. Germline loops: CDR1 SGHNT, CDR2 YYREEE (reference sequence). V was pared by 4 bases and J by 2 bases, with 6 bases between. This CDR3 is 12 amino acids long. The CDR3 bases are TGTGCCAGCAGCGTCCAGCAAGAGACCCAGTACTTC. As protein: CASSVQQETQYF.

In its sample, this clone was seen a few times. This chain joins TRBV2 and TRBJ1-6; the D is unclear. The CDR3 totals 15 residues. Trimming cost V 2 bases and J 1 base, with 6 bases left between them. CDR1 is SNHLY, CDR2 FYNNEI, per germline. This CDR3 is CASSELGSYNSPLHF. CDR3 sequence (DNA): TGTGCCAGCAGTGAACTAGGTTCCTATAATTCACCCCTCCACTTT.

This clone was observed a handful of times. This chain joins TRBV6-5 and TRBJ1-1; 8 bases align to TRBD1. CDR3 length equals 14 residues. V lost 3 bases and J lost 4; bases outside the gene matches: 4. Germline CDR1 reads MNHEY; CDR2 reads SVGAGI. CDR3 amino acids: CASSYSGQGTEAFF. The DNA for the CDR3 is TGTGCCAGCAGTTATTCCGGACAGGGCACTGAAGCTTTCTTT.

V and J are TRBV7-6 and TRBJ2-3, with TRBD2 matching over 9 bases. Unmatched junction bases numbered 12, after V lost 5 bases and J lost 3 bases. The V gene's germline CDR1 is SGHVS and CDR2 FNYEAQ. The CDR3 is 17 residues long. The CDR3 is CASSDGGGAFVTDTQYF. In nucleotides, the CDR3 is TGTGCCAGCAGCGACGGCGGGGGGGCCTTCGTTACAGATACGCAGTATTTT.

About this clone: One end of the junction fails to match germline, which may point to a read error. The sample carries other DNA sequences with the same CDR3. The chain recombines TRBV2 with TRBJ1-4, with 11 nucleotides matching TRBD1. CDR3 size: 14 residues. Germline CDR1 and CDR2: SNHLY and FYNNEI. CDR3 sequence (DNA): TGTGCCAGCAGCGTGGACAGGGGGCGTGAAAAACTGTTTTTC. Residues: CASSVDRGREKLFF.

V gene TRBV4-1 combines with J gene TRBJ1-6, with a possible D match to TRBD1 (6 bases). The CDR3 is 15 amino acids. Germline V gene lookup returns CDR1 MGHRA and CDR2 YSYEKL. The V end was cut by 1 base, the J end by 7 bases, with 11 bases between. The chain's CDR3 is CASSQVDRENSPLHF. In nucleotides, the CDR3 is TGCGCCAGCAGCCAAGTGGACAGAGAGAATTCACCCCTCCACTTT.

The V call is TRBV12-1, the J call TRBJ2-3; TRBD2 reflects the table's D call only, with no check against the DNA. TRBV12-1 is annotated as a pseudogene. This CDR3 has 15 amino acids. CDR3 nucleotide sequence: TGTGCCAGCAGCTTTAAAGGGACTAAGGCAGATACGCAGTATTTT. As protein: CASSFKGTKADTQYF.

This sequence joins TRBV6-1 and TRBJ1-5; weak D call: TRBD1 (5 bases). V dropped 4 bases and J dropped 0 bases, with 7 bases sitting between them. CDR1 is MNHNS and CDR2 is SASEGT in the germline V gene. The CDR3 is made up of 14 amino acids. In DNA form, the CDR3 reads TGTGCCAGCAGTGGGCAGGGTAGCAATCAGCCCCAGCATTTT. Translated, it gives CASSGQGSNQPQHF.

The chain joins TRBV30 to TRBJ2-2; 9 positions match TRBD1. CDR3 length: 13 amino acids. V was pared by 4 bases and J by 13 bases, with 10 bases of the junction left unmatched. Germline lookup yields CDR1 GTSNPN and CDR2 SVGIG (reference sequence). DNA of the CDR3: TGTGCCTGGACCGTAATGGGACAGGGCTTGCTGTTTTTT. It encodes CAWTVMGQGLLFF.

The chain combines TRBV11-3 with TRBJ2-1; D is possibly TRBD1 (5 bases). This CDR3 has 14 residues. V lost 0 bases, J lost 7 bases, and 10 bases lay in between. The V gene's germline CDR1 is SGHNT and CDR2 YENEEA. The CDR3 DNA follows: TGTGCCAGCAGCTTAGAGGCAGGGAAAAATGAGCAGTTCTTC. Its protein product is CASSLEAGKNEQFF.

The chain has TRBV27 and TRBJ2-1; 7 positions agree with TRBD2. The V and J ends lost 5 bases and 5 bases, in that order; junction bases with no gene match: 6. CDR1 is MNHEY, CDR2 SMNVEV, per germline (reference sequence). CDR3 length: 14 residues. The CDR3 protein is CASSKSGGDNEQFF. DNA for the CDR3: TGTGCCAGCAGTAAAAGTGGGGGGGACAATGAGCAGTTCTTC.

This sequence joins TRBV6-5 and TRBJ1-5, with a weak D call TRBD1 (6 bases). This CDR3 has 13 residues. V shed 2 bases and J shed 6 bases, with 8 bases lying between them. Germline V gene data show CDR1 as MNHEY and CDR2 as SVGAGI. In nucleotides, the CDR3 is TGTGCCAGCAGTTACGCCAGGGGTCAGCCCCAGCATTTT. Residues: CASSYARGQPQHF.

This clone has only one observation. V usage is TRBV5-4 and J usage is TRBJ1-1; D call uncertain. Germline V gene sequence: CDR1 SGHNT, CDR2 YYREEE (reference sequence). The CDR3 totals 14 residues. V lost 1 base, J lost 5 bases, and 12 bases lay in between. CDR3 sequence reads: CASSLSREGTEAFF. The CDR3 DNA follows: TGTGCCAGCAGCTTGTCAAGAGAGGGTACTGAAGCTTTCTTT.

The J gene is TRBJ2-3, the V gene TRBV11-1, with 10 nucleotides matching TRBD1. J gave up 1 base and V 4 bases, and 5 bases lay outside the gene matches. Germline CDR1 is SGHAT and CDR2 is FQDESV (reference sequence). This CDR3 spans 16 amino acids. The CDR3 coding sequence is TGTGCCAGCAGCTCGTCGACAGGGGGCGGCACAGATACGCAGTATTTT. Translating gives CASSSSTGGGTDTQYF.

V gene TRBV27 combines with J gene TRBJ2-2; TRBD2 aligns across 8 bases. J lost 1 base, V lost 5 bases, and 6 bases had no gene match. The CDR3 sequence is 16 residues long. The germline V gene encodes CDR1 MNHEY and CDR2 SMNVEV (reference sequence). The CDR3: CASSLRGGMNTGELFF. CDR3 nucleotides: TGTGCCAGCAGTCTCCGGGGGGGGATGAACACCGGGGAGCTGTTTTTT.

The chain uses TRBV10-1 and TRBJ1-1; perhaps TRBD1 as D (5 bases). Per germline, CDR1 WNHNN and CDR2 SYGVQD (reference sequence). V was pared by 7 bases and J by 4 bases, with 13 bases between. This CDR3 region has 13 residues. CDR3 nucleotide sequence: TGCGCCAGCACAGCAGGGATCAGCACTGAAGCTTTCTTT. Protein sequence: CASTAGISTEAFF.

The chain employs TRBV5-1 and TRBJ2-3; TRBD1 might be the D (7 bases). This CDR3 has 16 residues. V was clipped by 1 base and J by 0 bases, with 12 bases between them. The germline V gene encodes CDR1 SGHRS and CDR2 YFSETQ. In DNA form, the CDR3 reads TGCGCCAGCAGCTTGCGCAGGGGGACTAGCACAGATACGCAGTATTTT. Amino acid sequence: CASSLRRGTSTDTQYF.

The V and J genes are TRBV7-9 and TRBJ2-2; 7 bases fit TRBD1. The CDR3 extends over 15 amino acids. The germline V gene encodes CDR1 SEHNR and CDR2 FQNEAQ (reference sequence). V lost 2 bases and J lost 4; bases outside the gene matches: 4. The CDR3 spells CASSLRGRSTGELFF. CDR3 in DNA: TGTGCCAGCAGCTTAAGGGGGCGCAGCACCGGGGAGCTGTTTTTT. The full variable domain, in which reference TRBV7-9 and TRBJ2-2 provide the parts outside the CDR3, is DTGVSQNPRHKITKRGQNVTFRCDPISEHNRLYWYRQTLGQGPEFLTYFQNEAQLEKSRLLSDRFSAERPKGSFSTLEIQRTEQGDSAMYLCASSLRGRSTGELFFGEGSRLTVL.

The genes are TRBV4-3 and TRBJ1-2; unclear D gene. This CDR3 comprises 15 residues. CDR1 and CDR2 (germline): LGHNA, YSLEER. The V end was cut by 1 base, the J end by 2 bases, with 11 bases between. The DNA of the CDR3 is TGCGCCAGCAGCCAAGTCGGGTTAGTAAACTATGGCTACACCTTC. This translates into CASSQVGLVNYGYTF.

The gene calls are TRBV27 and TRBJ1-2, with TRBD1 identical over 8 bases. CDR3 size: 13 residues. J was trimmed by 4 bases and V by 6 bases; bases with no gene match: 4. The germline V gene has CDR1 MNHEY and CDR2 SMNVEV (reference sequence). DNA of the CDR3: TGTGCCAGCAGCGTTGACAGGGGCTATGGCTACACCTTC. This codes for CASSVDRGYGYTF.

The chain employs TRBV29-1 and TRBJ2-3, with D maybe TRBD2 (6 bases). V lost 4 bases and J lost 0, with 8 bases in between. The CDR3 has 13 residues. CDR1 is SQVTM, CDR2 ANQGSEA, per germline. CDR3 in amino acids: CSVAGSSTDTQYF. DNA for the CDR3: TGCAGCGTTGCCGGGAGCAGCACAGATACGCAGTATTTT.

This chain joins TRBV7-6 and TRBJ2-7; the match to TRBD1 covers 10 bases. V lost 3 bases to trimming and J lost 6 bases; unmatched junction nucleotides: 2. The germline V gene has CDR1 SGHVS and CDR2 FNYEAQ. The CDR3 totals 13 residues. Here the CDR3 reads CASSLDRGSEQYF. CDR3 nucleotides: TGTGCCAGCAGCTTGGACAGGGGGTCCGAGCAGTACTTC.

This clone is a singleton in its sample. CDR3 sequence reads: CASSPGQALGGYTF. As DNA, the CDR3 is TGTGCCAGCAGCCCGGGACAGGCCCTCGGCGGCTACACCTTC. The chain carries TRBV7-8 and TRBJ1-2; 8 bases line up with TRBD1. The CDR3 length is 14 residues. The germline V gene has CDR1 SGHVS and CDR2 FQNEAQ. The V and J ends lost 5 bases and 8 bases, in that order; junction bases with no gene match: 10.

This clone appeared once. The gene calls are TRBV13 and TRBJ1-1; 7 nucleotides agree with TRBD1. The germline gives CDR1 PRHDT, CDR2 FYEKMQ (reference sequence). The CDR3 has 15 amino acids. V lost 5 bases and J lost 5; bases outside the gene matches: 11. The CDR3 protein is CASSRGRGTGTEAFF. CDR3 nucleotides: TGTGCCAGCAGCCGAGGCAGGGGGACGGGAACTGAAGCTTTCTTT.

The chain uses TRBV27 and TRBJ1-1; the match to TRBD1 covers 10 bases. Germline V gene lookup returns CDR1 MNHEY and CDR2 SMNVEV (reference sequence). The CDR3 consists of 15 residues. Trimming took 5 bases from V and 3 from J; bases not matched to a gene: 6. As DNA, the CDR3 is TGTGCCAGCAGTCATAGACAGGGGGCGGACACTGAAGCTTTCTTT. Amino acid sequence: CASSHRQGADTEAFF.